Listed below are T cell receptor beta chains from one sample, sequenced in a study of cytotoxic CD8 clonotypes in ibrutinib-treated CLL. Measured with immunoSEQ multiplex PCR; TCRdb has only the in-frame clones, and not every one. The repertoire has some 120,000 clones, 50% to 65% of them found once; the top ten carry about 40%. The sequencing here drew on PBMCs, taken after 24 months of ibrutinib treatment. Source of these receptors: a human donor with chronic lymphocytic leukemia. The conserved cysteine and the conserved F or W are not part of the CDR3 here. Fields, in order: clone size, V gene, J gene, CDR3 protein. The size of a clone is reported for some rows only, either as once, few or many, or as a class for expanded clones.

>NA|TRBV28|TRBJ1-5
ASSSAGGSQPQH
>NA|TRBV30|TRBJ2-3
AWSVRGRTSTDTQY
>few|TRBV2|TRBJ2-7
ASKGQTSYEQY
>NA|TRBV15|TRBJ1-3
ATSRDRGSLSLSGNTIY
>NA|TRBV25-1|TRBJ2-5
ASRGETQY
>NA|TRBV6-5|TRBJ2-7
ASSYSGVDRVYEQY
>NA|TRBV7-9|TRBJ1-2
ASSPVNYGYT
>NA|TRBV18|TRBJ2-7
ASSPGTVKTYEQY
>few|TRBV19|TRBJ1-6
ASSIRHDNSPLH
>NA|TRBV29-1|TRBJ2-7
SVVVRVGSYEQY
>NA|TRBV7-9|TRBJ2-7
ASSLSDRSSYEQY
>NA|TRBV2|TRBJ2-6
ASRDGEPLGTSGANVLT
>NA|TRBV6-5|TRBJ1-5
ASSYSWDSNQPQH
>NA|TRBV2|TRBJ2-5
ASRVETQY
>NA|TRBV30|TRBJ2-7
AWSGRQYEQY
>NA|TRBV4-3|TRBJ2-5
ASSQAGTRQTQY
>NA|TRBV14|TRBJ1-2
ASSHPPANYGYT
>NA|TRBV7-2|TRBJ2-7
ASSKIPGQDYEQY
>few|TRBV11-1|TRBJ2-6
ASSLTHSGANVLT
>NA|TRBV6-1|TRBJ2-1
ASSRQGARDEQF